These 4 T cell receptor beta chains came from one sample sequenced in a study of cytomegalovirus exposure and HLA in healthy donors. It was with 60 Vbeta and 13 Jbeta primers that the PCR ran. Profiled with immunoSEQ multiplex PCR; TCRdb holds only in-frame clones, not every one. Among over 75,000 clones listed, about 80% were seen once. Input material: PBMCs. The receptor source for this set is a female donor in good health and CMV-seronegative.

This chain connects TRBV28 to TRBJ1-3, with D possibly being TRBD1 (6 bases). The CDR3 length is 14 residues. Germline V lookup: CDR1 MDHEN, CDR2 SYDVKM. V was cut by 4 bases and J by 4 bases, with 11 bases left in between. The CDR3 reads CASSSQGAGNTIYF. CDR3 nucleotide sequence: TGTGCCAGCAGTTCACAGGGAGCCGGAAACACCATATATTTT.

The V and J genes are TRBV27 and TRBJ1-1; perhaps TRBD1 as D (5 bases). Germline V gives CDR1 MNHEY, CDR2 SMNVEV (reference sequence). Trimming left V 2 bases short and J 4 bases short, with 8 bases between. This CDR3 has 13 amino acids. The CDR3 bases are TGTGCCAGCAGTTTAGGGGCTGGCACTGAAGCTTTCTTT. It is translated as CASSLGAGTEAFF.

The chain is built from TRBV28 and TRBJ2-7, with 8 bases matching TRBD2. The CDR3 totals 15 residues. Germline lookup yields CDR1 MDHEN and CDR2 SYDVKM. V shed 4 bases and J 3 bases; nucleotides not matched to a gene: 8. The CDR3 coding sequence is TGTGCCAGCAGTTCCGCGGCGGGGGGCCTCTACGAGCAGTACTTC. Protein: CASSSAAGGLYEQYF.

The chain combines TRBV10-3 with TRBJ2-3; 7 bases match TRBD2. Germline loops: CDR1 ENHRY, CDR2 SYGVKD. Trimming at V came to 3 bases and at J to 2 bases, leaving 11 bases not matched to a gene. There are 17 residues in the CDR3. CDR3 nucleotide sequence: TGTGCCATCAGTGATCCGAAGCGGGGAATTACCACAGATACGCAGTATTTT. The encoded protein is CAISDPKRGITTDTQYF.